Listed below are T cell receptor beta chains from one sample, sequenced in a study of OX40 agonist ivuxolimab in advanced cancers. Repertoires were generated with immunoSEQ multiplex PCR, while TCRdb's copy carries only in-frame clones and drops some. The table includes about 67,000 clones, more than 70% detected once. Here the sequenced sample was CD4+ or CD8+ T cells sorted from blood, taken in a trial of the OX40 agonist ivuxolimab. Receptors originate from an adult with an advanced solid tumor such as melanoma, head and neck, liver or kidney cancer. Both conserved end residues are part of each CDR3. The order of the fields is J gene, V gene, D gene, CDR3 DNA, CDR3 protein. A D gene is named only where the DNA matches it firmly.

>TRBJ1-1|TRBV10-2|NA
TGCGCCAGCAGTGAGCTGGGGACGACAATCGATGAAGCTTTCTTT
CASSELGTTIDEAFF
>TRBJ1-2|TRBV6-5|NA
TGTGCCAGCAGAAGTCAAAAGGCGGCCCACTATGGCTACACCTTC
CASRSQKAAHYGYTF
>TRBJ1-5|TRBV19|TRBD1
TGTGCCAGCCACCCAAGGACAGGGCCAAATCAGCCCCAGCATTTT
CASHPRTGPNQPQHF
>TRBJ2-5|TRBV2|TRBD1
TGTGCCAGCAGTTCCGGGACAGTGGTTTCAGAGACCCAGTACTTC
CASSSGTVVSETQYF
>TRBJ2-3|TRBV6-1|NA
TGTGCCAGCAGTGAAAGGCGAGGGGGGATCAGCACAGATACGCAGTATTTT
CASSERRGGISTDTQYF
>TRBJ1-2|TRBV6-1|NA
TGTGCCAGCAGTGAGCGGGAAGACTATGGCTACACCTTC
CASSEREDYGYTF
>TRBJ2-4|TRBV23-1|TRBD2
TGCGCCAGCAGTCAATCTCAAGCGGGAGGCGCCGAAACGAACATTCAGTACTTC
CASSQSQAGGAETNIQYF
>TRBJ1-3|TRBV28|NA
TGTGCCAGCAGTTTAGGAGGGGACTCTGGAAACACCATATATTTT
CASSLGGDSGNTIYF
>TRBJ1-1|TRBV4-2|TRBD1
TGTGCCAGCAGCCAATCACAGGGGAGGGATGAAGCTTTCTTT
CASSQSQGRDEAFF
>TRBJ1-3|TRBV7-2|NA
TGTGCCAGCAGCTTAGCACCCGGGTCGAGGGGAAACACCATATATTTT
CASSLAPGSRGNTIYF
>TRBJ1-1|TRBV28|TRBD1
TGTGCCAGCAGCCGACAGGGGGCGCTTACTGAAGCTTTCTTT
CASSRQGALTEAFF
>TRBJ2-1|TRBV21-1|NA
TGTGCCAGCAGCAGAGGCAGACAGCCCAATAAGAACAATGAGCAGTTCTTC
CASSRGRQPNKNNEQFF
>TRBJ2-5|TRBV7-8|NA
TGTGCCAGCAGCTTTAGGGGGGCCGGGGAGACCCAGTACTTC
CASSFRGAGETQYF
>TRBJ2-3|TRBV7-9|NA
TGTGCCAGCAGCAAGGGGGGGGGACGAGGACCCACAGATACGCAGTATTTT
CASSKGGGRGPTDTQYF